This note documents a single T cell receptor (beta chain) sequence. The data were obtained in a study of blood T cell repertoires in COVID-19. Overall study: Specimens from acute and convalescent COVID-19 originated in the United States, Italy and Spain.

Germline CDR1 and CDR2: MNHEY and SVGAGI. CDR3 length equals 13 residues. V lost 4 bases to trimming and J lost 6 bases, with 13 bases between them. In the source study's methods: Nucleated cell number was recorded as an estimate derived from reference gene primer amplification. TCRdb's copy holds only in-frame clones and misses some; the assay was immunoSEQ multiplex PCR. From that table come the V and J calls and clone size; the DNA was used to work out D and trimming. The data hold a few hundred thousand clones, with over 85% observed a single time. The V call is TRBV6-5, the J call TRBJ2-7; possibly TRBD1 for D (5 bases). The specimen was peripheral blood. The clonotype originates from a woman aged 25 to 45 with COVID-19, enrolled during active disease. The chain's CDR3 is CASSWAPGFEQYF. CDR3 in DNA: TGTGCCAGCAGTTGGGCACCAGGGTTCGAGCAGTACTTC.